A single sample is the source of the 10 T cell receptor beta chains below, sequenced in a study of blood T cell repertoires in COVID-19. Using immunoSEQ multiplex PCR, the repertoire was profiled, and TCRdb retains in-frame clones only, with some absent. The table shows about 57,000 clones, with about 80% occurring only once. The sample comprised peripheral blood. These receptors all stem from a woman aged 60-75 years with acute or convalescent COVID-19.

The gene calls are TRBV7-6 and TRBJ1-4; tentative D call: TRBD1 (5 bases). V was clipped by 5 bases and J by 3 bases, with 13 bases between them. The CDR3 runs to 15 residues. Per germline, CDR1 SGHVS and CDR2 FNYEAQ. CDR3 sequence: CASSPLGQANEKLFF. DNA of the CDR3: TGTGCCAGCAGCCCCCTGGGGCAAGCTAATGAAAAACTGTTTTTT.

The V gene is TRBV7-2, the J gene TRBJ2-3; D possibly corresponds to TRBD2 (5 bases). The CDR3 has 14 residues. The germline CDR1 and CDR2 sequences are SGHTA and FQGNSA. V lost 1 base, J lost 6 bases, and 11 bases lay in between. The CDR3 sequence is CASSLVTGWDTQYF. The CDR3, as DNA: TGTGCCAGCAGCTTAGTAACGGGGTGGGATACGCAGTATTTT.

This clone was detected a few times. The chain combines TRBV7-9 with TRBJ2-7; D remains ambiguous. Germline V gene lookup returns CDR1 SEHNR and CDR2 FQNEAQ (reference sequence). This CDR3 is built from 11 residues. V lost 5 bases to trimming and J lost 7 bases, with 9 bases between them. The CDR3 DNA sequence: TGTGCCAGCAGCCCCCGTGCGGAGCAGTACTTC. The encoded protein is CASSPRAEQYF.

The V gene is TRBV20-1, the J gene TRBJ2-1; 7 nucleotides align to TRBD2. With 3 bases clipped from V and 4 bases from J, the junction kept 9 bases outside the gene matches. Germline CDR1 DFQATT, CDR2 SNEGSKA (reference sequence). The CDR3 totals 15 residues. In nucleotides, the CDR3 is TGCAGTGCTAGTCATAGCGGGTCTCCTTACAATGAGCAGTTCTTC. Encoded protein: CSASHSGSPYNEQFF.

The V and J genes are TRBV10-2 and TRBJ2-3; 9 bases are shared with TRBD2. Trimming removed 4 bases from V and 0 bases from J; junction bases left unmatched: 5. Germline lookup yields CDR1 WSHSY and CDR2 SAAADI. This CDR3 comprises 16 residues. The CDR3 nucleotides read TGCGCCAGCAGTGGGGCTAGCGGGGCTAGCACAGATACGCAGTATTTT. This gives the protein CASSGASGASTDTQYF.

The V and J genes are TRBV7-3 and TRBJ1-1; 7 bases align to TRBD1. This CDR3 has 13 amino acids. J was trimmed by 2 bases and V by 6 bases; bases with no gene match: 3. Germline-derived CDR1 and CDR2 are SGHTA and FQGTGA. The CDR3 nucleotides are TGTGCCAGCAGTCGACAGGGAAACACTGAAGCTTTCTTT. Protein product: CASSRQGNTEAFF.

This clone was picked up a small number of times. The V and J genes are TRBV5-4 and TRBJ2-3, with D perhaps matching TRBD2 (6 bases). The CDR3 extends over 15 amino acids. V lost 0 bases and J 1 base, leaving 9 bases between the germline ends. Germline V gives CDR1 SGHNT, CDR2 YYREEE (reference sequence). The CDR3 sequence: CASSLAGEGTDTQYF. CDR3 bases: TGTGCCAGCAGCTTGGCCGGGGAGGGCACAGATACGCAGTATTTT.

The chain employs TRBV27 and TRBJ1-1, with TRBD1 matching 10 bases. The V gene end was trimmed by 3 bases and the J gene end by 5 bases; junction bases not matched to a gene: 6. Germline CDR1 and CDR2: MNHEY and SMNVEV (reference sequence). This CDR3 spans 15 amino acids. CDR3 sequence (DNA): TGTGCCAGCAGTTTGGGCGGGACAGGGGAAACTGAAGCTTTCTTT. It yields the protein CASSLGGTGETEAFF.

Here the CDR3 reads CATGGGGPEETQYF. The CDR3 DNA sequence: TGTGCCACGGGCGGCGGGGGGCCGGAAGAGACCCAGTACTTC. The V and J genes are TRBV2 and TRBJ2-5, with TRBD2 identical over 8 bases. Per germline, CDR1 SNHLY and CDR2 FYNNEI. V shed 10 bases, J shed 3 bases, and the junction held 10 bases outside the gene matches. The CDR3 totals 14 residues.

This CDR3 reads CASSVRQGIIYEQYF. The CDR3 DNA is TGTGCCAGCAGCGTCCGACAGGGGATAATCTACGAGCAGTACTTC. The chain carries TRBV7-2 and TRBJ2-7, with TRBD1 matching over 8 bases. CDR1 SGHTA and CDR2 FQGNSA come from the germline V gene. J lost 3 bases, V lost 5 bases, and 9 bases had no gene match. CDR3 length equals 15 residues.